This T cell receptor (beta chain) emerged from a study of PD-1 blockade in classical Hodgkin lymphoma. Study-wide context: Patients were infused with nivolumab 3 mg/kg every 2 weeks.

This table comes from immunoSEQ multiplex PCR, and its TCRdb copy is limited to in-frame clones, with some not included. This table has about 92,000 clones, 75% to 85% appearing once. Germline V lookup: CDR1 MNHNS, CDR2 SASEGT. The CDR3 contains 15 residues. J lost 6 bases, V lost 1 base, and 6 bases had no gene match. A word on this clone: Its specificity is not known.

Time point denoted: cycle 4 day 1 (C4D1), after 5 to 7 weeks of nivolumab. Each of the patients experienced relapse following autologous stem cell transplantation, and their brentuximab vedotin exposure differed. Regarding the study as a whole: Relapsed/refractory patients reportedly had lower baseline diversity than newly diagnosed patients. Newly diagnosed and completely responding patients shared comparable baseline diversity.

The receptor was derived from a human donor with classical Hodgkin lymphoma. The chain has TRBV6-1 and TRBJ2-5, with 9 bases that match TRBD2. This sample comprised peripheral blood mononuclear cells (PBMCs), obtained before the fourth cycle of nivolumab. The DNA for the CDR3 is TGTGCCAGCAGTGAAGAATCTAGCGGGACTAAGACCCAGTACTTC. It specifies CASSEESSGTKTQYF.